The sequence of this TCR beta chain was determined in a study of cytomegalovirus exposure and HLA in healthy donors. The study's findings and limits: Donors were assumed by presence/absence analyses to have roughly uniform sequencing depth. In a later analysis, a missense DCLRE1C variant was linked to TCR beta V- and J-gene trimming.

The germline V gene encodes CDR1 SGHRS and CDR2 YFSETQ. This CDR3 has 15 amino acids. Trimming removed 3 bases from V and 1 base from J; junction bases left unmatched: 4. As for this clone: Antigen specificity is unknown.

Amplification used 60 Vbeta primers and 13 Jbeta primers. Original handling: Roughly 11 million shared chains were among the 65 million to 85 million unique TCR beta chains that a later analysis counted. Repertoires were generated with immunoSEQ multiplex PCR, while TCRdb's copy carries only in-frame clones and drops some. V, J and clone size derive from that table, while D and trimming were established from the DNA sequence. This sample has 150,000 to 200,000 clones, with around 83% found just once. The receptor comes from a man in his forties or fifties in good health and CMV-seropositive. This chain links TRBV5-1 with TRBJ1-1, with 9 bases matching TRBD1. Source material: PBMCs. DNA for the CDR3: TGCGCCAGCAGCTGGTGGACAGGGGCGAACACTGAAGCTTTCTTT. Translated, it gives CASSWWTGANTEAFF. Complete variable domain (other parts from reference TRBV5-1 and TRBJ1-1): KAGVTQTPRYLIKTRGQQVTLSCSPISGHRSVSWYQQTPGQGLQFLFEYFSETQRNKGNFPGRFSGRQFSNSRSEMNVSTLELGDSALYLCASSWWTGANTEAFFGQGTRLTVV.